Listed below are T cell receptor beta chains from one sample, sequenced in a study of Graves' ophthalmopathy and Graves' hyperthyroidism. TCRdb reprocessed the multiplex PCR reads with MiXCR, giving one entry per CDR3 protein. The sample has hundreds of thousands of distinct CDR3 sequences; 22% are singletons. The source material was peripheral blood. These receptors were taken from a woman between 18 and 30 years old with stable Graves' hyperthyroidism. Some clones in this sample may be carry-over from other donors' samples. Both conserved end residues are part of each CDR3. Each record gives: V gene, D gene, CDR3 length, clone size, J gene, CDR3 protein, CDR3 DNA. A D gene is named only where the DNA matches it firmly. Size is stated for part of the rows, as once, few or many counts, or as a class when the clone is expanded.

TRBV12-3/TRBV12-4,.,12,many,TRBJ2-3,CASSLHADTQYF,TGTGCCAGCAGCCTCCACGCGGATACGCAGTATTTT
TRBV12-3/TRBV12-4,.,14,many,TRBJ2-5,CASSLGTFRETQYF,TGTGCCAGCAGCCTCGGGACATTCCGCGAGACCCAGTACTTC
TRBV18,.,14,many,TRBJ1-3,CASSPPGGGNTIYF,TGTGCCAGCTCACCCCCAGGCGGTGGAAACACCATATATTTT
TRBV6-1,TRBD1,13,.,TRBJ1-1,CASTSRQGPEAFF,TGTGCCAGCACCTCTCGACAGGGGCCTGAAGCTTTCTTT
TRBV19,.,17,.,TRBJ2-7,CASSIRSPGNSYYEQYF,TGTGCCAGTAGTATCCGATCACCGGGAAACAGCTACTACGAGCAGTACTTC
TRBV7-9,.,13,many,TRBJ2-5,CASSHGDRETQYF,TGTGCCAGCAGCCACGGGGACCGAGAGACCCAGTACTTC
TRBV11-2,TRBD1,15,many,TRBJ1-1,CASSWDRGQGTEAFF,TGTGCCAGCAGCTGGGACAGGGGGCAAGGCACTGAAGCTTTCTTT
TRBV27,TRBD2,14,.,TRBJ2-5,CASTQRGGQETQYF,TGTGCCAGCACCCAACGCGGGGGTCAAGAGACCCAGTACTTC
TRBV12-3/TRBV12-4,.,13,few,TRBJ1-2,CASSYGTHRGYTF,TGTGCCAGCAGTTACGGGACTCATCGAGGCTACACCTTC
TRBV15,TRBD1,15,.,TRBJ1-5,CATSSRQGPGQPQHF,TGTGCCACCAGCAGTCGACAGGGACCGGGCCAGCCCCAGCATTTT
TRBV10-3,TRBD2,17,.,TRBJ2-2,CAIRPELAVGNTGELFF,TGTGCCATCCGCCCCGAACTAGCGGTAGGCAACACCGGGGAGCTGTTTTTT
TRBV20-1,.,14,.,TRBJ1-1,CSARVKDTNTEAFF,TGCAGTGCTAGAGTCAAGGACACGAACACTGAAGCTTTCTTT
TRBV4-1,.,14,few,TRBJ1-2,CASSQEDGGNGYTF,TGCGCCAGCAGCCAAGAGGATGGCGGGAATGGCTACACCTTC
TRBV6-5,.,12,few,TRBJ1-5,CASSYLQRPQHF,TGTGCCAGCAGTTACCTCCAGCGGCCCCAGCATTTT
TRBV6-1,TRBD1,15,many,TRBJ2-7,CASGSGQGYGYEQYF,TGTGCCAGCGGCTCGGGACAGGGATACGGGTACGAGCAGTACTTC
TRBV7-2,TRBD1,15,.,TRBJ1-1,CASSLGTGGMTEAFF,TGTGCCAGCAGCTTGGGAACAGGGGGGATGACTGAAGCTTTCTTT
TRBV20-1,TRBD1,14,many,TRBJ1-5,CSAKQGISNQPQHF,TGCAGTGCAAAACAGGGGATTAGCAATCAGCCCCAGCATTTT
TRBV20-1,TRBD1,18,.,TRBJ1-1,CSASATGDFSYGNTEAFF,TGCAGTGCTAGCGCCACAGGGGATTTTTCGTATGGGAACACTGAAGCTTTCTTT
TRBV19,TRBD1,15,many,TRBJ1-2,CASSAGQGLAYGYTF,TGTGCCAGTAGCGCCGGACAGGGATTGGCCTATGGCTACACCTTC
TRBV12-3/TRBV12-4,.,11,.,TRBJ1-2,CVSRGLLDYTF,TGTGTCAGCCGAGGATTGTTGGATTACACCTTC
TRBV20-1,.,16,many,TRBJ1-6,CSATPRTHSYNSPLHF,TGCAGTGCTACCCCTAGGACACACTCCTATAATTCACCCCTCCACTTT
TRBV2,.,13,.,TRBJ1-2,CASTPPSNYGYTF,TGTGCCAGCACTCCACCCAGTAACTATGGCTACACCTTC
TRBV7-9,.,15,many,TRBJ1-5,CASSLAGRSNQPQHF,TGTGCCAGCAGCTTAGCTGGTCGGAGCAATCAGCCCCAGCATTTT
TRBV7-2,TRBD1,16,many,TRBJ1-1,CASSLAGGVSGTEAFF,TGTGCCAGCAGCTTAGCAGGGGGCGTTAGTGGCACTGAAGCTTTCTTT
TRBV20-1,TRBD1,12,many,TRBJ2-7,CSAYDREYEQYF,TGCAGTGCCTACGACAGGGAGTACGAGCAGTACTTC
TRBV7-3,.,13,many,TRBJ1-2,CASSEGRAYGYTF,TGTGCCAGCAGCGAAGGCAGGGCTTATGGCTACACCTTC
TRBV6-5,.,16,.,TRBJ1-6,CASSYSTPRRDSPLHF,TGTGCCAGCAGTTACTCGACCCCCAGGAGGGACTCACCCCTCCACTTT
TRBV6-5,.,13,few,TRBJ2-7,CASSYGGRDGQYF,TGTGCCAGCAGTTACGGGGGGCGAGATGGGCAGTACTTC
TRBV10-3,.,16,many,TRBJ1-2,CAISESTGPNNYGYTF,TGTGCCATCAGTGAGTCGACAGGACCAAATAACTATGGCTACACCTTC
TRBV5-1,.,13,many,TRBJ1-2,CASRSEIYYGYTF,TGCGCCAGCAGGTCCGAGATATACTATGGCTACACCTTC
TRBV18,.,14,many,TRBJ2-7,CASSPTGVPYEQYF,TGTGCCAGCAGCCCCACGGGTGTCCCCTACGAGCAGTACTTC
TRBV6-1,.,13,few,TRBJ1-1,CASSLHRFAEAFF,TGTGCCAGCAGTCTGCACAGGTTCGCTGAAGCTTTCTTT
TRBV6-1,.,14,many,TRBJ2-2,CASSDGRATGELFF,TGTGCCAGCAGTGATGGACGTGCCACCGGGGAGCTGTTTTTT
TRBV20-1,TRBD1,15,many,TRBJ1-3,CSARDRTGAGNTIYF,TGCAGTGCTAGAGACCGGACAGGCGCTGGAAACACCATATATTTT
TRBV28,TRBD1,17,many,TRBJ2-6,CASSPGTGLSGANVLTF,TGTGCCAGCAGTCCCGGGACAGGGCTCTCTGGGGCCAACGTCCTGACTTTC
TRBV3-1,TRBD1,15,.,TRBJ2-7,CASSPTGGSAYEQYF,TGTGCCAGCAGCCCCACAGGGGGTTCCGCCTACGAGCAGTACTTC
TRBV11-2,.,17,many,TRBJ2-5,CASSLRDRNNPQETQYF,TGTGCCAGCAGCTTAAGGGACCGGAACAATCCCCAAGAGACCCAGTACTTC
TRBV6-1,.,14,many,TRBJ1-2,CASSPPTGRVGYTF,TGTGCCAGCAGTCCTCCTACAGGGAGAGTCGGCTACACCTTC
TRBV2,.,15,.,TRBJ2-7,CASSEDRQGGHEQYF,TGTGCCAGCAGTGAAGACCGGCAGGGAGGCCACGAGCAGTACTTC
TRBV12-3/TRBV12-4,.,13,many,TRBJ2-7,CASSPGLKYEQYF,TGTGCCAGCAGTCCCGGACTTAAATACGAGCAGTACTTC
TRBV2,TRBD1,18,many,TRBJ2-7,CASSEEGRWGQVPYEQYF,TGTGCCAGCAGTGAAGAGGGCCGATGGGGACAGGTCCCCTACGAGCAGTACTTC